This entry lists 10 T cell receptor beta chains sequenced from one sample in a study of OX40 agonist ivuxolimab in advanced cancers. Clones were read by immunoSEQ multiplex PCR, and TCRdb kept only the in-frame ones, dropping some. The table records about 75,000 clones, about nine tenths of them present only once. Sample: CD4+ or CD8+ T cells sorted from blood, taken in a trial of the OX40 agonist ivuxolimab. These receptors all stem from an adult with an advanced solid tumor such as melanoma, head and neck, liver or kidney cancer.

V is TRBV7-8 and J is TRBJ1-3; no reliable D call. With 5 bases removed from V and 8 bases from J, the gap between germline ends came to 16 bases. The CDR3 runs 14 residues. CDR1 and CDR2 from the germline V gene are SGHVS and FQNEAQ. The CDR3 DNA is TGTGCCAGCAGCCCTATTTACGCTGAACACACCATATATTTT. Protein product: CASSPIYAEHTIYF.

This chain links TRBV27 with TRBJ2-1; 10 nucleotides match TRBD2. Germline CDR1 MNHEY, CDR2 SMNVEV (reference sequence). The V gene end was trimmed by 4 bases and the J gene end by 9 bases; junction bases not matched to a gene: 18. The CDR3 is made up of 18 amino acids. This CDR3 reads CASSSDPFLAGVEGEQFF. The CDR3 region has the DNA TGTGCCAGCAGTTCAGACCCCTTCCTAGCGGGAGTAGAGGGTGAGCAGTTCTTC.

This chain joins TRBV5-1 and TRBJ2-5; D is unresolved. The germline V gene encodes CDR1 SGHRS and CDR2 YFSETQ. CDR3 length: 12 amino acids. Trimming cost V 1 base and J 2 bases, with 3 bases left between them. In DNA, the CDR3 is TGCGCCAGCAGCTTGATGCAAGAGACCCAGTACTTC. Encoded protein: CASSLMQETQYF.

The CDR3 loop reads CASSLGTLLNQPQHF. The CDR3 DNA is TGTGCCAGCAGTTTGGGGACCCTCCTAAATCAGCCCCAGCATTTT. V and J are TRBV28 and TRBJ1-5; D is perhaps TRBD1 (5 bases). Trimming took off 3 bases at V and 4 bases at J, with 13 bases between the two ends. Germline lookup yields CDR1 MDHEN and CDR2 SYDVKM. This CDR3 comprises 15 residues.

The V and J genes are TRBV5-1 and TRBJ2-5, with D unresolved. CDR1 SGHRS and CDR2 YFSETQ come from the germline V gene. Trimming took 3 bases from V and 7 from J, leaving 7 bases between them. CDR3 length: 11 residues. CDR3 region: CASSSAGTQYF. CDR3 bases: TGCGCCAGCAGCTCCGCCGGGACCCAGTACTTC.

The chain joins TRBV6-5 to TRBJ2-7; D remains unclear. Between the trimmed V and J ends, which lost 1 base and 8 bases, there was a span of 12 bases. Germline CDR1 MNHEY, CDR2 SVGAGI. This CDR3 spans 13 amino acids. The CDR3 DNA reads as TGTGCCAGCAGTTACTTGGCTACTTCCCAGCAGTACTTC. It is translated as CASSYLATSQQYF.

The V gene is TRBV2, the J gene TRBJ2-5, with 12 bases matching TRBD2. Per germline, CDR1 SNHLY and CDR2 FYNNEI. This CDR3 has 15 amino acids. V was clipped by 6 bases and J by 4 bases; unmatched bases: 6. The CDR3 DNA reads as TGTGCCAGCAGATCGGGACTAGCGGGCGGAGAGACCCAGTACTTC. Encoded protein: CASRSGLAGGETQYF.

The gene calls are TRBV10-3 and TRBJ2-2; TRBD2 might be the D (5 bases). Germline loops: CDR1 ENHRY, CDR2 SYGVKD. V lost 0 bases and J 6 bases, leaving 8 bases between the germline ends. There are 14 residues in the CDR3. The chain's CDR3 is CAISESGSAGELFF. For the CDR3, the DNA is TGTGCCATCAGTGAGTCAGGTAGCGCCGGGGAGCTGTTTTTT.

The chain is built from TRBV19 and TRBJ1-5; tentatively, D is TRBD1 (6 bases). Germline assignment: CDR1 LNHDA and CDR2 SQIVND (reference sequence). This CDR3 has 13 amino acids. Trimming removed 0 bases at V and 8 bases at J, with 8 bases between. CDR3 sequence reads: CASSIEDSKPQHF. The CDR3 bases are TGTGCCAGTAGTATAGAGGACAGCAAGCCCCAGCATTTT. The whole variable domain, filled in from reference TRBV19 and TRBJ1-5, reads DGGITQSPKYLFRKEGQNVTLSCEQNLNHDAMYWYRQDPGQGLRLIYYSQIVNDFQKGDIAEGYSVSREKKESFPLTVTSAQKNPTAFYLCASSIEDSKPQHFGDGTRLSIL.

The genes are TRBV18 and TRBJ2-3, with D unclear. V was clipped by 5 bases and J by 2 bases, with 14 bases between them. The CDR3 is 15 residues long. The germline V gene encodes CDR1 KGHSH and CDR2 LQKENI. The CDR3 region has the DNA TGTGCCAGCTCATTCCGCTACATTCACACAGATACGCAGTATTTT. The encoded protein is CASSFRYIHTDTQYF.